This TCR beta chain was sequenced during a study of T cells in Graves' hyperthyroidism and ophthalmopathy. Regarding this clonotype: Just one base apart from a much larger clone, this may be a read error.

Any patient presenting with uncontrolled infection, other autoimmune disease, pregnancy or lactation was left out. Diagnosing involved the use of clinical symptoms, serum thyroxine and TRAb, thyroid ultrasound and orbital computed tomography. PBMCs were sourced from approximately 9.3 ml fresh peripheral blood. RNA transcripts provided the source from which TCR beta CDR3 regions were amplified. The TCR CDR3 first-round RT-PCR relied on the HTBI primer set. TCRdb re-analysed the multiplex PCR reads in MiXCR, keeping a single row per CDR3 protein. This sample has over 500,000 distinct CDR3 sequences, with around 13% found just once. The source material was blood. The sequence came from a woman aged 40 to 50 with Graves' hyperthyroidism.

CDR3: CAWSLRRADTQYF. CDR3 coding DNA: TGTGCCTGGAGTCTACGGCGCGCAGATACGCAGTATTTT. The J gene is TRBJ2-3, the V gene TRBV30; D not resolved. CDR3 size: 13 residues. Germline CDR1 GTSNPN, CDR2 SVGIG (reference sequence). V was clipped by 2 bases and J by 4 bases, with 10 bases between them.